This T cell receptor beta chain was recovered during a study of T cells in Graves' hyperthyroidism and ophthalmopathy. Study summary: Initial diagnosis, before any treatment, was when peripheral blood was collected.

Amplification yielded TCR beta CDR3 regions, with RNA transcripts as the source. A set of HTBI primers served as the primers for a first-round RT-PCR of the TCR CDR3. One entry per CDR3 protein, called by TCRdb with MiXCR from the multiplex PCR reads. The sample records around 280,000 distinct CDR3 sequences, approximately 15% being singletons. Study results and caveats: Blood held most thyroid clonotypes expanded above 0.001 frequency.

In germline, CDR1 is LGHDT, CDR2 YNNKEL (reference sequence). The CDR3 length is 13 residues. This clonotype was counted at least ten times. Its cognate antigen is unknown. At one end the junction does not follow the germline gene, possibly because of a read error. Diagnoses were made from clinical symptoms, serum measures (thyroxine and TRAb), thyroid ultrasound and orbital computed tomography. Sample: blood. The V gene is TRBV3-1, the J gene TRBJ1-2; TRBD1 is a possible D gene (5 bases). This receptor was obtained from a woman in her forties with Graves' hyperthyroidism. The CDR3 nucleotides read TGTGCCAGCAGACAAGCGGGGACCTATGGCTACACCTTC. Translation: CASRQAGTYGYTF.